A selection of T cell receptor beta chains follows, all from one sample in a study of glioma-infiltrating T cells after dendritic cell vaccination. Clones were read by immunoSEQ multiplex PCR, and TCRdb kept only the in-frame ones, dropping some. The sample has around 60,000 clones; approximately 86% are singletons. This specimen was blood, taken after dendritic cell vaccination. The source is a human donor with glioblastoma. CDR3s include the opening cysteine and the closing phenylalanine or tryptophan. D genes are given only for firm matches. The listing skips clone size in some rows; elsewhere it reads once, few, many or a size class.

>few|NA|TRBJ1-1|TRBV5-1
TGCGCCAGCAGCTTGGCCCATTTGGTTGCCACAGGGAACACTGAAGCTTTCTTT
CASSLAHLVATGNTEAFF
>NA|NA|TRBJ2-5|TRBV7-2
TGTGCCAGCAGCTTAGCGGCCCGGCTAGAAGAGACCCAGTACTTC
CASSLAARLEETQYF
>NA|TRBD1|TRBJ2-7|TRBV4-3
TGCGCCAGCAGCCCGGACAGGAACTACGAGCAGTACTTC
CASSPDRNYEQYF
>NA|TRBD1|TRBJ2-1|TRBV4-3
TGCGCCAGCAGCCCCCAAGACAGGGGAAGCAATGAGCAGTTCTTC
CASSPQDRGSNEQFF
>NA|NA|TRBJ2-1|TRBV4-2
TGTGCCAGCAGTCTAAATATCGAGACCTACAATGAGCAGTTCTTC
CASSLNIETYNEQFF
>NA|TRBD2|TRBJ2-3|TRBV7-3
TGTGCCAGCAGCCCAGGACTAGACCGCACAGATACGCAGTATTTT
CASSPGLDRTDTQYF
>NA|TRBD1|TRBJ2-5|TRBV5-1
TGCGCCAGCAGCTTGGGTCGACAGGGCGAGACCCAGTACTTC
CASSLGRQGETQYF
>NA|NA|TRBJ2-6|TRBV19
TGTGCCAGTAGTATACTCTCTGGGGCCAACGTCCTGACTTTC
CASSILSGANVLTF
>NA|NA|TRBJ2-3|TRBV6-5
TGTGCCAGCAGGATACAGAGCACAGATACGCAGTATTTT
CASRIQSTDTQYF
>NA|NA|TRBJ2-7|TRBV4-3
TGCGCCAGCAGCCCCTGGACTGTCTCCTACGAGCAGTACTTC
CASSPWTVSYEQYF
>once|TRBD1|TRBJ1-5|TRBV4-1
TGCGCCAGCAGCCAATCGGGACAGGGATTTGGTCAGCCCCAGCATTTT
CASSQSGQGFGQPQHF
>NA|NA|TRBJ1-1|TRBV4-2
TGTGCCAGCAGCCCCAGTCCCCGGAACACTGAAGCTTTCTTT
CASSPSPRNTEAFF
>NA|NA|TRBJ2-7|TRBV30
TGTGCCTGGGAGCGGACAGCCTACGAGCAGTACTTC
CAWERTAYEQYF
>few|NA|TRBJ1-5|TRBV16
TGTGCCAGCAGCCCTACCAATCAGCCCCAGCATTTT
CASSPTNQPQHF
>NA|TRBD1|TRBJ1-1|TRBV25-1
TGTGCCAGCAGTGAATCGCGTGGACAGGGTGGCACTGAAGCTTTCTTT
CASSESRGQGGTEAFF
>NA|NA|TRBJ2-1|TRBV29-1
TGCAGCGTTCCCGGGTTCTACAATGAGCAGTTCTTC
CSVPGFYNEQFF
>once|TRBD2|TRBJ2-1|TRBV5-5
TGTGCCAGCAGCTTGGCGGTCGCTAGCGGGGAGCAGTTCTTC
CASSLAVASGEQFF
>NA|NA|TRBJ2-3|TRBV11-2
TGTGCCAGCAGCTGGGTCCTCGAGGCGGGGTGGAGGAGCACAGATACGCAGTATTTT
CASSWVLEAGWRSTDTQYF
>NA|NA|TRBJ1-3|TRBV5-6
TGTGCCAGCAGGTGGGGGCAGACTGGAAACACCATATATTTT
CASRWGQTGNTIYF
>NA|NA|TRBJ2-3|TRBV7-3
TGTGCCAGCAGCATGACTAGGACAGATACGCAGTATTTT
CASSMTRTDTQYF
>NA|TRBD2|TRBJ2-3|TRBV7-3
TGTGCCAGCAGCTCCCGGGGGGGACGGGGGGCAGATACGCAGTATTTT
CASSSRGGRGADTQYF
>few|TRBD2|TRBJ2-1|TRBV5-1
TGCGCCAGCAGCGCTAGCGGGGGGGCCCACAATGAGCAGTTCTTC
CASSASGGAHNEQFF
>medium-sized|NA|TRBJ1-1|TRBV5-1
TGCGCCAGCAGCTTGGAGCCAGGAAGGAACACTGAAGCTTTCTTT
CASSLEPGRNTEAFF
>NA|NA|TRBJ1-4|TRBV7-9
TGTGCCAGCAGCATAACCCCAGTCAGCGGCAATGAAAAACTGTTTTTT
CASSITPVSGNEKLFF
>once|NA|TRBJ1-6|TRBV30
TGTGCCTGGAGTGTTCTGAGACAGAGCTATAATTCCCCCCTCCACTTT
CAWSVLRQSYNSPLHF
>NA|TRBD1|TRBJ2-5|TRBV11-3
TGTGCCAGCAGCTCAGCCTCCGACAGGGGAGAGACCCAGTACTTC
CASSSASDRGETQYF
>NA|TRBD1|TRBJ2-1|TRBV5-4
TGTGCCAGCAGCTGGGGACAGGGGGCCGGTTATGAGCAGTTCTTC
CASSWGQGAGYEQFF
>NA|TRBD2|TRBJ2-3|TRBV25-1
TGTGCCAGCAGTGATAAGCTAGCGGGGATGGATACGCAGTATTTT
CASSDKLAGMDTQYF
>NA|NA|TRBJ2-7|TRBV19
TGTGCCAGTAGTGGGCAGGGGTACGTCAACGAGCAGTACTTC
CASSGQGYVNEQYF
>few|NA|TRBJ1-3|TRBV27
TGTGCCAGCAGTCCTGGGACACTGACTGGAAACACCATATATTTT
CASSPGTLTGNTIYF
>NA|NA|TRBJ2-2|TRBV9
TGTGCCAGCAGCGTAGCCCCGACAGGGAACACCGGGGAGCTGTTTTTT
CASSVAPTGNTGELFF
>NA|NA|TRBJ1-1|TRBV5-4
TGTGCCAGCGCTGCTGATGAAAGGGGGACTAGAACTGAAGCTTTCTTT
CASAADERGTRTEAFF
>NA|NA|TRBJ2-2|TRBV13
TGTGCCAGCATGGGCAGGGGCGGGACCGGGGAGCTGTTTTTT
CASMGRGGTGELFF
>few|NA|TRBJ1-1|TRBV6-6
TGTGCCAGCAGTTACCGGACTGCAGTATACACTGAAGCTTTCTTT
CASSYRTAVYTEAFF
>NA|NA|TRBJ1-2|TRBV7-2
TGTGCCAGCAGCCAGGCGGGGAGGGGATCGGGCTACACCTTC
CASSQAGRGSGYTF
>NA|NA|TRBJ2-7|TRBV4-3
TGCGCCAGCAGCCAAGGGACAGCAGTCTACGAGCAGTACTTC
CASSQGTAVYEQYF
>NA|NA|TRBJ1-5|TRBV30
TGTGCCTGGAGCCAGGGATTTCAGCCCCAGCATTTT
CAWSQGFQPQHF
>NA|NA|TRBJ1-1|TRBV19
TGTGCCAGTACGCGGAGCGTGAACACTGAAGCTTTCTTT
CASTRSVNTEAFF
>few|NA|TRBJ2-1|TRBV7-6
TGTGCCAGCAGCTCCCCCGGGTTTAGCAATGAGCAGTTCTTC
CASSSPGFSNEQFF
>NA|TRBD1|TRBJ1-6|TRBV2
TGTGCCAGCAGTGACGGGGGCAGGGGGCTTCGTAATTCACCCCTCCACTTT
CASSDGGRGLRNSPLHF
>NA|TRBD1|TRBJ2-2|TRBV5-1
TGCGCCAGCAGCTGGAGACAGGGGGCGGGCGGGGAGCTGTTTTTT
CASSWRQGAGGELFF
>once|NA|TRBJ1-1|TRBV4-1
TGCGCCAGCAGCCAAGAAGGGGCTGGTGAAGCTTTCTTT
CASSQEGAGEAFF
>once|NA|TRBJ2-1|TRBV19
TGTGCCAGTAGTATAGTGGGGGCAGAGGGGTCCTTCTCTTTGTGTGAGCAGTTCTTC
CASSIVGAEGSFSLCEQFF
>NA|NA|TRBJ1-6|TRBV2
TGTGCCAGCAGTGTAGGTGAGGCTGGTCCACCCCTCCACTTT
CASSVGEAGPPLHF
>NA|NA|TRBJ2-7|TRBV5-5
TGTGCCAGCAGCTCCGGAGACTCCAACTCCTACGAGCAGTACTTC
CASSSGDSNSYEQYF
>NA|TRBD2|TRBJ2-5|TRBV2
TGTGCCAGCACCCCGAGGGGGCCTAGCGGGGGGGCGGGTAAGATAGAGACCCAGTACTTC
CASTPRGPSGGAGKIETQYF
>NA|TRBD1|TRBJ1-3|TRBV4-3
TGCGCCAGCAGCCAAGATGGGACAGGGGGCGGAAACACCATATATTTT
CASSQDGTGGGNTIYF
>NA|NA|TRBJ2-3|TRBV4-2
TGTGCCAGCAGCCAAGAAGGGGGTCGCAGCACAGATACGCAGTATTTT
CASSQEGGRSTDTQYF
>NA|TRBD1|TRBJ1-2|TRBV9
TGTGCCAGCAGCGCCGGACAGGGAAAGGGCTATGGCTACACCTTC
CASSAGQGKGYGYTF
>NA|NA|TRBJ2-1|TRBV7-2
TGTGCCAGCTCGGTTGGGACTTTTAATGAGCAGTTCTTC
CASSVGTFNEQFF
>NA|TRBD1|TRBJ2-1|TRBV15
TGTGCCACCAGCAGAGGGGCCGACAGGGGGTACAATGAGCAGTTCTTC
CATSRGADRGYNEQFF
>NA|NA|TRBJ1-1|TRBV12-5
TGTGCTAGTGGTTTGGCTCGAGGAGCGGGGAACACTGAAGCTTTCTTT
CASGLARGAGNTEAFF
>NA|TRBD2|TRBJ2-7|TRBV9
TGTGCCAGCAGCGTAGATGACGGGAGGGCCTCCTACGAGCAGTACTTC
CASSVDDGRASYEQYF
>few|NA|TRBJ1-5|TRBV10-3
TGTGCCATCAAAGGAGTAGATCAGCCCCAGCATTTT
CAIKGVDQPQHF